This entry features one TCR beta chain sequence. The CDR3 is made up of 16 amino acids. CDR1 is DFQATT, CDR2 SNEGSKA, per germline (reference sequence). V was pared by 3 bases and J by 2 bases, with 11 bases of the junction left unmatched. This entry is derived from a study of T-cell memory formation after mild COVID-19. From the 5' RACE reads, TCRdb called clonotypes with MiXCR, one entry per CDR3 protein. Found here are roughly 450,000 distinct CDR3 sequences, 18% of them singletons; the top ten hold around 12%. V gene TRBV20-1 combines with J gene TRBJ2-5; 8 bases match TRBD2. The receptor comes from an adult woman who had mild COVID-19 (a few samples of this study predate the infection). Cell type and time point are not known. Sequenced sample: PBMCs or a T cell subset sorted from them (not recorded which). CDR3 in amino acids: CSASSGVWVAQETQYF. DNA of the CDR3: TGCAGTGCTAGTAGCGGGGTTTGGGTTGCGCAAGAGACCCAGTACTTC.